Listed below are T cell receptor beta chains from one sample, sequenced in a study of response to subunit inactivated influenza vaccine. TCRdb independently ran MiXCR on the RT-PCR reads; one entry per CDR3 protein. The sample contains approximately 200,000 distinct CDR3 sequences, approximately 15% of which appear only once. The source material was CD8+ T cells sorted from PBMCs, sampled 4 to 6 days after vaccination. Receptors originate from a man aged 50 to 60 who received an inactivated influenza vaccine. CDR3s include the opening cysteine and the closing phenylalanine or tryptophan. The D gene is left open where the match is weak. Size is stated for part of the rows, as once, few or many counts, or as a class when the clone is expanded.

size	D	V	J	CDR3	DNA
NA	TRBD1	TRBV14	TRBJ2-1	CASSQDYGTGGVKYEQFF	TGTGCCAGCAGCCAAGATTACGGGACAGGGGGCGTAAAGTATGAGCAGTTCTTC
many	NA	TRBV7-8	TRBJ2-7	CASTGTVYEQYF	TGTGCCTCGACCGGGACGGTCTACGAGCAGTACTTC
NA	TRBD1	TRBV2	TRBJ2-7	CASSVRSTGTDEQYF	TGTGCCAGCAGTGTGCGATCGACAGGGACGGACGAGCAGTACTTC
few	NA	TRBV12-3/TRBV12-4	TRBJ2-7	CASSLAPDEQYF	TGTGCCAGCAGTTTAGCCCCCGACGAGCAGTACTTC
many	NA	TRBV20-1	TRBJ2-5	CSGTRGAQETQYF	TGCAGTGGGACTCGGGGGGCTCAAGAGACCCAGTACTTC
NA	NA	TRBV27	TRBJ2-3	CASSLGGPLSTDTQYF	TGTGCCAGCAGTTTGGGTGGGCCGCTCAGCACAGATACGCAGTATTTT
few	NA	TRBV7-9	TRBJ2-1	CASSPPVGTVSYNEQFF	TGTGCCAGCAGCCCCCCCGTCGGGACGGTCTCCTACAATGAGCAGTTCTTC
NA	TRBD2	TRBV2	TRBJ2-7	CASSDSLAGGLSYEQYF	TGTGCCAGCAGTGATTCGCTAGCGGGGGGCCTCTCCTACGAGCAGTACTTC
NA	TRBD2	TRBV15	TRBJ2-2	CATRTTSGGFAGELFF	TGTGCCACCAGGACCACTAGCGGGGGGTTTGCCGGGGAGCTGTTTTTT
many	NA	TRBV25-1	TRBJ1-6	CASSLQGYNSPLHF	TGTGCCAGCAGTTTACAGGGTTATAATTCACCCCTCCACTTT
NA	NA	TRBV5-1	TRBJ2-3	CASSVEAGFYTDTQYF	TGCGCCAGCAGCGTCGAAGCAGGTTTCTACACAGATACGCAGTATTTT
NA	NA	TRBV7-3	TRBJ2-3	CASSLFGGGSTDTQYF	TGTGCCAGCAGCTTATTTGGGGGAGGAAGCACAGATACGCAGTATTTT
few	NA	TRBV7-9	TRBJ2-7	CASSPRGSLGSYEQYF	TGTGCCAGCAGCCCCCGAGGTAGCCTTGGGTCCTACGAGCAGTACTTC
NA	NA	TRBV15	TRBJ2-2	CATSRDRGPNTGELFF	TGTGCCACCAGCAGAGATCGAGGTCCGAACACCGGGGAGCTGTTTTTT
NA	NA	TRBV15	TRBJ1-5	CATSRAGVSNQPQHF	TGTGCCACCAGCAGAGCAGGGGTTAGCAATCAGCCCCAGCATTTT
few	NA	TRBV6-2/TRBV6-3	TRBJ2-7	CASSLARREYEQYF	TGTGCCAGCAGTTTAGCGAGGCGGGAATACGAGCAGTACTTC
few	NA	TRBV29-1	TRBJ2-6	CSVEFGEPGANVLTF	TGCAGCGTTGAATTTGGGGAACCTGGGGCCAACGTCCTGACTTTC
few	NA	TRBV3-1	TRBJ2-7	CASSQGFGGSYEQYF	TGTGCCAGCAGCCAAGGATTCGGCGGCTCCTACGAGCAGTACTTC
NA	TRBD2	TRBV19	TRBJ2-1	CASSIGLAVRDEQFF	TGTGCCAGTAGTATAGGCCTAGCGGTTAGGGATGAGCAGTTCTTC
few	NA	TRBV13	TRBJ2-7	CASSHTLTYEQYF	TGTGCCAGCAGCCATACTCTTACCTACGAGCAGTACTTC
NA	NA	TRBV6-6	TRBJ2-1	CASSDSGEQFF	TGTGCCAGCAGTGACTCAGGGGAGCAGTTCTTC
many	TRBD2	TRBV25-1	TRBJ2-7	CASSESTSGRASEQYF	TGTGCCAGCAGTGAGTCTACTAGCGGGAGGGCCTCCGAGCAGTACTTC
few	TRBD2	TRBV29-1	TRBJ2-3	CSVDGGSGSDTQYF	TGCAGCGTTGATGGCGGGAGCGGTTCAGATACGCAGTATTTT
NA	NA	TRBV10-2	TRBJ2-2	CASRAPGTLNGELFF	TGCGCCAGCAGGGCCCCCGGGACTTTGAACGGGGAGCTGTTTTTT
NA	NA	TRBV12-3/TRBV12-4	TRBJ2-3	CASSALSSPNPDTQYF	TGTGCCAGCAGTGCGCTGAGTAGTCCCAACCCAGATACGCAGTATTTT
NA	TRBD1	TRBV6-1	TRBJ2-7	CASSMGQGDEQYF	TGTGCCAGCAGTATGGGACAGGGGGACGAGCAGTACTTC
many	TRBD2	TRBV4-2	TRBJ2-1	CASSGKTSGRLDEQFF	TGTGCCAGCAGCGGTAAGACTAGCGGGAGGTTGGATGAGCAGTTCTTC